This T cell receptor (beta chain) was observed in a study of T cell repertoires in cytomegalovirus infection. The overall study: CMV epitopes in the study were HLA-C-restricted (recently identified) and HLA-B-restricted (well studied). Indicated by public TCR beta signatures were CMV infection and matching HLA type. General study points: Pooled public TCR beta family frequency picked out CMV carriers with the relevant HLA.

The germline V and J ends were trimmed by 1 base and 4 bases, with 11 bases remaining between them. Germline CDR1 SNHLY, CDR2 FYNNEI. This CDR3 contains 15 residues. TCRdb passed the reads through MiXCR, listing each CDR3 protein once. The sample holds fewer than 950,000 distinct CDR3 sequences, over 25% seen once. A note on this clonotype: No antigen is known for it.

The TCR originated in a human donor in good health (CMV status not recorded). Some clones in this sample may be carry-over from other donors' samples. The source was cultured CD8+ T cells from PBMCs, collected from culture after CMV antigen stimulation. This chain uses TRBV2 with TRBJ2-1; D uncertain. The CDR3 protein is CASSEVKWAYNEQFF. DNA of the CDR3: TGTGCCAGCAGTGAAGTGAAGTGGGCATACAATGAGCAGTTCTTC. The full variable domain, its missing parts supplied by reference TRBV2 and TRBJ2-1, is EPEVTQTPSHQVTQMGQEVILRCVPISNHLYFYWYRQILGQKVEFLVSFYNNEISEKSEIFDDQFSVERPDGSNFTLKIRSTKLEDSAMYFCASSEVKWAYNEQFFGPGTRLTVL.